These T cell receptor beta chains were read from a single sample in a study of control samples from healthy donors and cancer patients. The data were produced by immunoSEQ multiplex PCR, yet TCRdb's version contains in-frame clones alone and is incomplete. This sample yields tens of thousands of clones, of which more than 85% are seen a single time; around 1.3% belongs to the top ten. Source material: PBMCs. The receptors stem from a woman between 40 and 50 years old with lung cancer. The CDR3 runs from the conserved cysteine through the conserved F or W. Fields, in order: clone size, J gene, V gene, D gene, CDR3 DNA, CDR3 protein. D genes are given only for firm matches. Size values are once, few and many counts, or a class for expanded clones, and some rows have none.

once	TRBJ1-6	TRBV7-6	NA	TGTGCCAGCAGCTTGGAAGGGGCTGGTAATTCACCCCTCCACTTT	CASSLEGAGNSPLHF
once	TRBJ2-5	TRBV18	TRBD2	TGTGCCAGCTCACTCAGGGAGGGGGAGACCCAGTACTTC	CASSLREGETQYF
NA	TRBJ1-2	TRBV5-4	NA	TGTGCCAGCAGCTCCCCGCCTGGGGGGGCGGACTATGGCTACACCTTC	CASSSPPGGADYGYTF
NA	TRBJ2-2	TRBV5-5	TRBD1	TGTGCCAGCAGCCGTGGGGGACAGGAAAACACCGGGGAGCTGTTTTTT	CASSRGGQENTGELFF
NA	TRBJ1-5	TRBV6-5	TRBD1	TGTGCCAGCAGTCAACAGGGGGCCGGTCAGCCCCAGCATTTT	CASSQQGAGQPQHF
NA	TRBJ2-6	TRBV5-1	NA	TGCGCCAGCAGCTTGGACCCCTCTGGGGCCAACGTCCTGACTTTC	CASSLDPSGANVLTF
NA	TRBJ2-2	TRBV10-3	NA	TGTGCCATCAGTGAGTCGACGAACACCGGGGAGCTGTTTTTT	CAISESTNTGELFF
NA	TRBJ2-4	TRBV3-1/TRBV3-2	NA	TGTGCCAGCAGCCATGCCGGGTCCCTCGACCAAAACATTCAGTACTTC	CASSHAGSLDQNIQYF
NA	TRBJ2-7	TRBV28	NA	TGTGCCAGCAGGATCCGGGACACAGGCCACGAGCAGTACTTC	CASRIRDTGHEQYF
NA	TRBJ2-2	TRBV11-3	TRBD2	TGTGCCAGCACCAAAGGGACTAGCGGGGGGGGCGGGGAGCTGTTTTTT	CASTKGTSGGGGELFF
NA	TRBJ2-7	TRBV19	NA	TGTGCCAGTTCGGAGGGAATGGGAGAGCAGTACTTC	CASSEGMGEQYF
NA	TRBJ2-1	TRBV23-1	NA	TGCGCCAGCAGTCAATCCGACGGAGGACCGTTCTTC	CASSQSDGGPFF
NA	TRBJ1-2	TRBV14	NA	TGTGCCAGCAGCGCACAGAGGCGAACGAACTATGGCTACACCTTC	CASSAQRRTNYGYTF
NA	TRBJ2-5	TRBV2	TRBD2	TGTGCCAGCAGCGCGGGAGCTCAAGAGACCCAGTACTTC	CASSAGAQETQYF
NA	TRBJ1-1	TRBV3-1/TRBV3-2	NA	TGTGCCAGCAGCTCTCGGGGGGTGGACACTGAAGCTTTCTTT	CASSSRGVDTEAFF
NA	TRBJ1-2	TRBV5-1	NA	TGCGCCAGCAGCTTGGTGGCAGGGGAAGGCTATGGCTACACCTTC	CASSLVAGEGYGYTF
NA	TRBJ2-2	TRBV7-9	NA	TGTGCCAGCAGGCCCCAGGGGACCAACACCGGGGAGCTGTTTTTT	CASRPQGTNTGELFF
NA	TRBJ2-7	TRBV5-6	NA	TGTGCCAGCAGCCTGGGGCCAACCTACGAGCAGTACTTC	CASSLGPTYEQYF
NA	TRBJ2-6	TRBV2	NA	TGTGCCAGCAGTGAAGGGCGGTACTCTGGGGCCAACGTCCTGACTTTC	CASSEGRYSGANVLTF
NA	TRBJ2-7	TRBV18	NA	TGTGCCAGCTCACCAGGGAAGCAATACGAGCAGTACTTC	CASSPGKQYEQYF
NA	TRBJ1-1	TRBV3-1/TRBV3-2	NA	TGTGCCAGCAGCACTTCCCCCTTTACAGGGAAGGGTGAAGCTTTCTTT	CASSTSPFTGKGEAFF
NA	TRBJ1-6	TRBV10-3	NA	TGTGCCATCCAAATCAATGGTAATTCACCCCTCCACTTT	CAIQINGNSPLHF
NA	TRBJ1-3	TRBV30	NA	TGTGCCTGGAGTGTGGGGCCCTCTGGAAACACCATATATTTT	CAWSVGPSGNTIYF
NA	TRBJ1-3	TRBV5-4	NA	TGTGCCAGCAGCCTGGGAGATGGAAACACCATATATTTT	CASSLGDGNTIYF
NA	TRBJ1-1	TRBV3-1/TRBV3-2	NA	TGTGCCAGCAGCCCTAAGGTTCGGGGAAGAGCTTTCTTT	CASSPKVRGRAFF
NA	TRBJ2-2	TRBV11-2	TRBD1	TGTGCCAGCAGCCATCCGAAGGTCGGGACAGGGTCGAACACCGGGGAGCTGTTTTTT	CASSHPKVGTGSNTGELFF
NA	TRBJ1-1	TRBV5-1	NA	TGCGCCAGCAGCTCGGCCGGGGAGCTTGAAGCTTTCTTT	CASSSAGELEAFF
NA	TRBJ2-1	TRBV5-4	TRBD2	TGTGCCAGCAGGATAGCGGGGGGCAACAATGAGCAGTTCTTC	CASRIAGGNNEQFF
NA	TRBJ1-1	TRBV19	NA	TGTGCCAGTAGTATCGGGACGGTGAACACTGAAGCTTTCTTT	CASSIGTVNTEAFF
NA	TRBJ2-7	TRBV7-7	TRBD1	TGTGCTAGCAGCTTACTTCCCGGGACAGTCCTTGACGAGCAGTACTTC	CASSLLPGTVLDEQYF
few	TRBJ1-2	TRBV18	NA	TGTGCCAGCTCCTCGGACGGGGACTATGGCTACACCTTC	CASSSDGDYGYTF
NA	TRBJ1-1	TRBV19	NA	TGTGCCAGTAGTTATTGGGGCGGAAACACTGAAGCTTTCTTT	CASSYWGGNTEAFF
NA	TRBJ1-1	TRBV10-3	TRBD1	TGTGCCATCAGTCTTGACAGGGCGAACCTGAACACTGAAGCTTTCTTT	CAISLDRANLNTEAFF
NA	TRBJ1-1	TRBV5-1	NA	TGCGCCAGCAGCCCGGGATTGTCGCCGAACACTGAAGCTTTCTTT	CASSPGLSPNTEAFF
NA	TRBJ1-2	TRBV19	NA	TGTGCCAGTAGTGATAGGGACGCCTACTACACCTTC	CASSDRDAYYTF
NA	TRBJ2-3	TRBV27	NA	TGTGCCAGCAGTTTAATTGAGTTAAGCACAGATACGCAGTATTTT	CASSLIELSTDTQYF
NA	TRBJ2-3	TRBV6-4	NA	TGTGCCAGCAGTTCGGGGCTCACAGATACGCAGTATTTT	CASSSGLTDTQYF
NA	TRBJ1-1	TRBV6-1	TRBD1	TGTGCCAGCAGTGAACAGGGGGCGAGCACTGAAGCTTTCTTT	CASSEQGASTEAFF
NA	TRBJ2-1	TRBV3-1/TRBV3-2	NA	TGTGCCAGCAGCCAATGGCACGAATACAATGAGCAGTTCTTC	CASSQWHEYNEQFF
NA	TRBJ1-1	TRBV3-1/TRBV3-2	NA	TGTGCCAGCAGGGGCCGCGAAGCTTTCTTT	CASRGREAFF
NA	TRBJ2-3	TRBV2	NA	TGTGCCAGCGCTAATTGGCTGGATACGCAGTATTTT	CASANWLDTQYF